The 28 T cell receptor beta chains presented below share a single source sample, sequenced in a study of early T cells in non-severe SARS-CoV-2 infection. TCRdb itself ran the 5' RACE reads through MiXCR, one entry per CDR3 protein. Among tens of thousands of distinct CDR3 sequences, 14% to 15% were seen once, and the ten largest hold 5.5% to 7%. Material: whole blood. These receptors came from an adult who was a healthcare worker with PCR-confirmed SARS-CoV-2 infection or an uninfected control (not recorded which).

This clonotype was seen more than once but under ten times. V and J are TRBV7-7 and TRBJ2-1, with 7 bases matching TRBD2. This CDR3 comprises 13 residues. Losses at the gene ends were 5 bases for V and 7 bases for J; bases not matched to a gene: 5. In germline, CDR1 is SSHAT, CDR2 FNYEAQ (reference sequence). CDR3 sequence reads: CASSINSGNEQFF. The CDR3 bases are TGTGCCAGCAGCATCAATAGCGGGAATGAGCAGTTCTTC. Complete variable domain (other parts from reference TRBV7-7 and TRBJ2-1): GAGVSQSPRYKVTKRGQDVTLRCDPISSHATLYWYQQALGQGPEFLTYFNYEAQPDKSGLPSDRFSAERPEGSISTLTIQRTEQRDSAMYRCASSINSGNEQFFGPGTRLTVL.

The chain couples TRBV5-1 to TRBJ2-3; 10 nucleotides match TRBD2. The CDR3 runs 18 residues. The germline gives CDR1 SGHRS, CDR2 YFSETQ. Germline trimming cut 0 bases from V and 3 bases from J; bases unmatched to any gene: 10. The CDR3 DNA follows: TGCGCCAGCAGCTTGGGATCTAGCGGGAGAGTCGGGACAGATACGCAGTATTTT. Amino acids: CASSLGSSGRVGTDTQYF.

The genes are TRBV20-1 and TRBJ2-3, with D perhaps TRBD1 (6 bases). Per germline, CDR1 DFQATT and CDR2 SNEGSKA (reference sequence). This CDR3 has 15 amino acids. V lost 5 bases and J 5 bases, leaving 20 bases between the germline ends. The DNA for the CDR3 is TGCAGTGCTCCGTTTTACAGGGCTGGGGAAGATACGCAGTATTTT. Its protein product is CSAPFYRAGEDTQYF.

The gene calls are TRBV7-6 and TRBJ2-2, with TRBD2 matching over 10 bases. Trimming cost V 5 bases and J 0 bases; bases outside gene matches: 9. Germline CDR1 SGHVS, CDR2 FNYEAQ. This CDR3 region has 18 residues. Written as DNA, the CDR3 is TGTGCCAGCAGCGGTATCACGGGACTAGCGCCGAACACCGGGGAGCTGTTTTTT. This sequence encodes CASSGITGLAPNTGELFF.

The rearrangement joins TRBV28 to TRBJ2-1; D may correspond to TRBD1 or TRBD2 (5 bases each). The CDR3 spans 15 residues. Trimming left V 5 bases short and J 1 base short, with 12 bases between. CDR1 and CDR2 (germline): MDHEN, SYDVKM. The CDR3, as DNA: TGTGCCAGCAGTGCACCCGGGGCTTCCTACAATGAGCAGTTCTTC. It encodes CASSAPGASYNEQFF.

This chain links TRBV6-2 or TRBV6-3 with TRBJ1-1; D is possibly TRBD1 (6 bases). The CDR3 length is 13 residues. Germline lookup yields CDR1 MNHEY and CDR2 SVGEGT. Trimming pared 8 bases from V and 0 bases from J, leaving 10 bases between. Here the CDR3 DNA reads TGTGCCAGCCGGACAGCTATGAACACTGAAGCTTTCTTT. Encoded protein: CASRTAMNTEAFF.

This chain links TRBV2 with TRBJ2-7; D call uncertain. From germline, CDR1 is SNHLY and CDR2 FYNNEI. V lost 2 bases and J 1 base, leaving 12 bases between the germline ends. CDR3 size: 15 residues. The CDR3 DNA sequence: TGTGCCAGCAGTGAATTGAGGCGCAGGTCCTACGAGCAGTACTTC. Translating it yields CASSELRRRSYEQYF.

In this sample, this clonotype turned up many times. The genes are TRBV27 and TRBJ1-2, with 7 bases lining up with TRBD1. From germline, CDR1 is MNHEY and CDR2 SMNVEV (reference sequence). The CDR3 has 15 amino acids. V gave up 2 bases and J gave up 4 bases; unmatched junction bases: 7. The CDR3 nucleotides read TGTGCCAGCAGTTTACAGCCAGGGGGGTTCTATGGCTACACCTTC. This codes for CASSLQPGGFYGYTF.

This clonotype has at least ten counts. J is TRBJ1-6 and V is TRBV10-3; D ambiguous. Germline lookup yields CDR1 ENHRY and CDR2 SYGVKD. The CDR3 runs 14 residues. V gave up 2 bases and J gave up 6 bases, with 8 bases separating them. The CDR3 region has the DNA TGTGCCATCAGTGAGGAGGGCCCTAATTCACCCCTCCACTTT. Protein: CAISEEGPNSPLHF.

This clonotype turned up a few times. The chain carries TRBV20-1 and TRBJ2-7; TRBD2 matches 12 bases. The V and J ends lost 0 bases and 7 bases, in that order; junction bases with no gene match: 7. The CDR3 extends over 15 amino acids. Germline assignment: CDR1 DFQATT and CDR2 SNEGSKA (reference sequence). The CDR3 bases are TGCAGTGCTAGAGATCGGACTAGCGGGAAGAGGGAGCAGTACTTC. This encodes CSARDRTSGKREQYF.

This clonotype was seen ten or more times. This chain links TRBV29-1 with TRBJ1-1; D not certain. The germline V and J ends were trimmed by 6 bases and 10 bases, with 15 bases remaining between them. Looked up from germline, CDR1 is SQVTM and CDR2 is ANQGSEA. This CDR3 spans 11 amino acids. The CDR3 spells CSVTGGDAAFF. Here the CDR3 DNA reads TGCAGCGTAACGGGAGGTGATGCAGCTTTCTTT.

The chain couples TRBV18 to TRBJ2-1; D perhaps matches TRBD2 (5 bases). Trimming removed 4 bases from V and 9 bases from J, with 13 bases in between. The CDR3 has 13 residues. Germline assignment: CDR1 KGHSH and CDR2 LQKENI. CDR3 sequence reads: CASSQNTGIEQFF. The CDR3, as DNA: TGTGCCAGCTCACAAAATACGGGGATTGAGCAGTTCTTC. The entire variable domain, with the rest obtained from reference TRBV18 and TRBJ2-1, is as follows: NAGVMQNPRHLVRRRGQEARLRCSPMKGHSHVYWYRQLPEEGLKFMVYLQKENIIDESGMPKERFSAEFPKEGPSILRIQQVVRGDSAAYFCASSQNTGIEQFFGPGTRLTVL.

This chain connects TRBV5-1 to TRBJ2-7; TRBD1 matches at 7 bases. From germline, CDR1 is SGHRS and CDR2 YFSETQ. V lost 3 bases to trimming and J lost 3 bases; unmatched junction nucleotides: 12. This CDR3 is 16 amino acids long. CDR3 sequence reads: CASSSPMTGSVYEQYF. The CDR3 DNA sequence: TGCGCCAGCAGCTCCCCTATGACAGGGTCGGTCTACGAGCAGTACTTC.

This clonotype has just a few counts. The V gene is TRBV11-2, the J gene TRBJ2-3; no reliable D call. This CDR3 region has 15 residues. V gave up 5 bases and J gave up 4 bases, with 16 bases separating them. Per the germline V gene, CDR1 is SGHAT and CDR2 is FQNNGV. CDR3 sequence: CASSPDPRGPDTQYF. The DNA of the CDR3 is TGTGCCAGCAGCCCGGACCCTCGTGGGCCAGATACGCAGTATTTT.

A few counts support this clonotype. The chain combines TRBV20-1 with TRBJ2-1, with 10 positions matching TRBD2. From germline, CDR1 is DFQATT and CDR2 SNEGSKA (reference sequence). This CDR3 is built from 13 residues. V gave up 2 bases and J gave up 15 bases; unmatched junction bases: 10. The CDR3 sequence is CSARSLAGGDRFF. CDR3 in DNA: TGCAGTGCTAGAAGTTTAGCGGGAGGAGATCGGTTCTTC.

CDR3 residues: CSVGRTGELFF. Written as DNA, the CDR3 is TGCAGCGTTGGCAGAACCGGGGAGCTGTTTTTT. V gene TRBV29-1 combines with J gene TRBJ2-2; D remains unclear. Trimming removed 4 bases at V and 5 bases at J, with 5 bases between. Germline CDR1 SQVTM, CDR2 ANQGSEA. The CDR3 is 11 amino acids.

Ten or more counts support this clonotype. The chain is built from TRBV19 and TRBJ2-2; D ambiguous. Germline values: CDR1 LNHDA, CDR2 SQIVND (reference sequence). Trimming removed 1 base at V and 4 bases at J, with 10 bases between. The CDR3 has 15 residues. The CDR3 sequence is CASSIGSRSTGELFF. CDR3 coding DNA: TGTGCCAGTAGTATAGGTAGCAGGAGCACCGGGGAGCTGTTTTTT.

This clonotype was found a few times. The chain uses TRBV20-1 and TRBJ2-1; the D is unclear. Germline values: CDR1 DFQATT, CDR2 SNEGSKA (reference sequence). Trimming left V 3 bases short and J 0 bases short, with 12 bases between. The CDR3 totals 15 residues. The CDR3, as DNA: TGCAGTGCTAGGGGTCCATCGAGCTCCTACAATGAGCAGTTCTTC. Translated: CSARGPSSSYNEQFF.

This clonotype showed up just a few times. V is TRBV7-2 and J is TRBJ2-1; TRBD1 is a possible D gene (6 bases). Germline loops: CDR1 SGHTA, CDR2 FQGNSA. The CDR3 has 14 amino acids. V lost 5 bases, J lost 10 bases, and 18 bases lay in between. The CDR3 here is CASSAGRVTGEQFF. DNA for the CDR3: TGTGCCAGCAGCGCAGGCCGGGTTACAGGGGAGCAGTTCTTC.

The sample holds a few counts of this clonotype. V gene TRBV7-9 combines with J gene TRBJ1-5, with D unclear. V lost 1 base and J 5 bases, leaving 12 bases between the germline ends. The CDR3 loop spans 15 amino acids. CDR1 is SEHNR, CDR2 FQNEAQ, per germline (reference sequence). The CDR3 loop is CASSLDSGTYQPQHF. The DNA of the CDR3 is TGTGCCAGCAGCTTAGATTCCGGCACTTATCAGCCCCAGCATTTT.

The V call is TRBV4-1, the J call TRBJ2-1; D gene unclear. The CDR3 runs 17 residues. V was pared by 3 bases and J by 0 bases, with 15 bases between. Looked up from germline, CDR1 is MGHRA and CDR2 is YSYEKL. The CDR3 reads CASSHAFQKSSYNEQFF. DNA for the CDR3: TGCGCCAGCAGCCATGCCTTCCAGAAGAGCTCCTACAATGAGCAGTTCTTC.

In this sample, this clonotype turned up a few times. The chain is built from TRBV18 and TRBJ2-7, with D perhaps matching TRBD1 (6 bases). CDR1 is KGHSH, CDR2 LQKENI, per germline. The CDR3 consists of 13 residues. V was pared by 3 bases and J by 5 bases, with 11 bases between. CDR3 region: CASSPTGLNEQYF. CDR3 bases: TGTGCCAGCTCACCGACAGGATTAAACGAGCAGTACTTC.

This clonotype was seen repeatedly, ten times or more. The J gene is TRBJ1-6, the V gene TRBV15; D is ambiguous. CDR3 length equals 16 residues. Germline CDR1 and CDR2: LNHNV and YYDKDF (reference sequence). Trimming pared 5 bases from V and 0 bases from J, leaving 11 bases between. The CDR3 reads CATSPQSGSYNSPLHF. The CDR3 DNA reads TGTGCCACCAGCCCCCAATCCGGCTCCTATAATTCACCCCTCCACTTT.

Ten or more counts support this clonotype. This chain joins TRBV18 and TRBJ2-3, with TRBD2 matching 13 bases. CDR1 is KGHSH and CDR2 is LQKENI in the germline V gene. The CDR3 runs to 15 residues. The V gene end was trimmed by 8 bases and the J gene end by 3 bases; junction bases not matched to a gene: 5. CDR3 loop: CASRGLAGVTDTQYF. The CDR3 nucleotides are TGTGCCAGCCGAGGACTAGCGGGAGTTACAGATACGCAGTATTTT.

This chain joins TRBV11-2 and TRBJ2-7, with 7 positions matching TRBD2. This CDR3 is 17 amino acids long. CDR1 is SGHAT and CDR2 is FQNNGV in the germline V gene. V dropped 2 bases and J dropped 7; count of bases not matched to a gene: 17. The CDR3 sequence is CASSLMSGIAFVVEQYF. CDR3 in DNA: TGTGCCAGCAGCTTAATGAGCGGGATAGCTTTTGTTGTGGAGCAGTACTTC.

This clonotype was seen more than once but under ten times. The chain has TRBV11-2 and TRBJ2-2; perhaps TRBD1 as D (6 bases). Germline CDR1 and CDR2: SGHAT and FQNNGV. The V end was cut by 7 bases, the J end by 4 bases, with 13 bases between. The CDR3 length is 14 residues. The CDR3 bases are TGTGCCAGCAAACCGACAGGTCCCACCGGGGAGCTGTTTTTT. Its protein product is CASKPTGPTGELFF.

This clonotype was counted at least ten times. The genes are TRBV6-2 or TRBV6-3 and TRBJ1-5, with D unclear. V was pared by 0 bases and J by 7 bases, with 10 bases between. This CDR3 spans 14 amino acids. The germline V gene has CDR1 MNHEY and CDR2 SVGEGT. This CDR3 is CASSYSSREQPQHF. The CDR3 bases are TGTGCCAGCAGTTACTCTTCGCGGGAACAGCCCCAGCATTTT.

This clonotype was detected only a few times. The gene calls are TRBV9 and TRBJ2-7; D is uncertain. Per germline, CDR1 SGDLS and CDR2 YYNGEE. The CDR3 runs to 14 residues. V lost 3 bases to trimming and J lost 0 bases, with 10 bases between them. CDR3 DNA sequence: TGTGCCAGCAGCGAGGGTGGCTACTCCTACGAGCAGTACTTC. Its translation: CASSEGGYSYEQYF.